Following are 20 T cell receptor beta chains from one sample sequenced in a study of T cells expressing NK-cell markers. TCRdb reworked the 5' RACE reads into one entry per CDR3 protein, no DNA. Its table records some 120,000 distinct CDR3 sequences. The specimen was blood T cells: a sorted CD56 or NKG2C T cell subset, CD4+ or CD8+ T cells, or bulk PBMC T cells (not recorded which). The receptors originated from a woman between 18 and 70 years old in good health.

The V gene is TRBV12-3 or TRBV12-4, the J gene TRBJ2-5; no DNA is available, so the TRBD1 call from TCRdb remains unchecked. The CDR3 extends over 18 amino acids. The CDR3 sequence: CASSLWTGGFVRQETQYF.

The chain has TRBV14 and TRBJ2-2; without DNA, the TCRdb call of TRBD1 cannot be checked. The CDR3 has 15 amino acids. Germline lookup yields CDR1 SGHDN and CDR2 FVKESK. CDR3 residues: CASSPGAMNTGELFF.

This CDR3 reads CATSDLWTEYGYTF. V is TRBV24-1 and J is TRBJ1-2; TCRdb picks TRBD1, but there is no DNA to check that call. The CDR3 is 14 residues long. The germline V gene has CDR1 KGHDR and CDR2 SFDVKD.

The genes are TRBV20-1 and TRBJ1-4. Germline-derived CDR1 and CDR2 are DFQATT and SNEGSKA (reference sequence). This CDR3 is 15 amino acids long. The CDR3 protein is CSAVSLFATNEKLFF.

The chain uses TRBV12-3 or TRBV12-4 and TRBJ2-5; TCRdb lists TRBD2, though no DNA is available to test this call. CDR3 length equals 16 residues. The CDR3 spells CASSLESSSGQETQYF.

The V gene is TRBV4-3, the J gene TRBJ2-3; TCRdb's assignment of TRBD1 cannot be checked, as there is no DNA. Germline V gives CDR1 LGHNA, CDR2 YSLEER. The CDR3 is 16 residues long. The CDR3 protein is CASSPGQSLLTDTQYF.

The genes are TRBV12-3 or TRBV12-4 and TRBJ2-7; as DNA is missing, the TRBD2 call by TCRdb cannot be tested. This CDR3 comprises 12 residues. The CDR3 loop is CAGTSGPLEQYF.

The rearrangement links TRBV12-3 or TRBV12-4 to TRBJ1-1; TCRdb's D call, TRBD1, is unchecked because there is no DNA. There are 14 residues in the CDR3. CDR3: CASSHPSGLAEAFF.

The chain carries TRBV5-1 and TRBJ2-1; TCRdb reports TRBD2, a call that lacks DNA to check it against. CDR3 length: 18 amino acids. Germline V gene data show CDR1 as SGHRS and CDR2 as YFSETQ. CDR3 sequence reads: CASSFASGGAPEYNEQFF.

This chain links TRBV9 with TRBJ2-7; no DNA is available, so the TRBD2 call from TCRdb remains unchecked. The CDR3 consists of 14 residues. In germline, CDR1 is SGDLS, CDR2 YYNGEE. This CDR3 reads CASSKDGRSYEQYF.

The J gene is TRBJ2-1, the V gene TRBV6-1; TCRdb calls TRBD1, which cannot be checked without DNA. The CDR3 runs 12 residues. Per germline, CDR1 MNHNS and CDR2 SASEGT. Here the CDR3 reads CASSDSGGEQFF.

The V gene is TRBV28, the J gene TRBJ2-7; the TRBD1 assignment by TCRdb is unverifiable without DNA. The CDR3 is made up of 16 amino acids. Germline CDR1 reads MDHEN; CDR2 reads SYDVKM. Here the CDR3 reads CASSFPLVARGDEQYF.

This chain uses TRBV9 with TRBJ1-2; lacking DNA, the TRBD1 call made by TCRdb goes unchecked. The CDR3 consists of 15 residues. The germline CDR1 and CDR2 sequences are SGDLS and YYNGEE. The chain's CDR3 is CASSAGQGRLYGYTF. Based on the CDR3 plus reference TRBV9 and TRBJ1-2, the full variable domain is DSGVTQTPKHLITATGQRVTLRCSPRSGDLSVYWYQQSLDQGLQFLIQYYNGEERAKGNILERFSAQQFPDLHSELNLSSLELGDSALYFCASSAGQGRLYGYTFGSGTRLTVV.

This CDR3 reads CASSLDQRRGNTGELFF. V is TRBV7-8 and J is TRBJ2-2; TCRdb designates TRBD2, a call that cannot be tested without DNA. Germline CDR1 is SGHVS and CDR2 is FQNEAQ. CDR3 length: 17 residues.

This chain links TRBV28 with TRBJ2-7. The germline CDR1 and CDR2 sequences are MDHEN and SYDVKM. The CDR3 length is 12 residues. CDR3: CASSLFMDEQYF.

The V and J genes are TRBV7-2 and TRBJ2-2; TCRdb's assignment of TRBD1 cannot be checked, as there is no DNA. CDR1 SGHTA and CDR2 FQGNSA come from the germline V gene. The CDR3 has 16 amino acids. This CDR3 reads CASSFDRGDGYGELFF.

The chain has TRBV7-3 and TRBJ2-1; TCRdb's D gene call, TRBD2, goes unchecked for lack of DNA. Germline V CDR1 and CDR2: SGHTA, FQGTGA. This CDR3 has 14 amino acids. Here the CDR3 reads CASSSDSGGPLQFF.

The chain is built from TRBV5-4 and TRBJ2-3; TCRdb's D gene call, TRBD1, goes unchecked for lack of DNA. The V gene's germline CDR1 is SGHNT and CDR2 YYREEE (reference sequence). This CDR3 is 15 amino acids long. The CDR3 protein is CASSLGPGSTDTQYF.

The chain employs TRBV27 and TRBJ2-5; with no DNA, the TCRdb D assignment of TRBD1 cannot be verified. The CDR3 runs to 14 residues. Germline V gene sequence: CDR1 MNHEY, CDR2 SMNVEV (reference sequence). CDR3 loop: CASSGDGKVETQYF.

The rearrangement links TRBV6-5 to TRBJ2-2; the D call of TRBD1 rests on TCRdb alone, since no DNA is present to check it. This CDR3 is built from 17 residues. Germline CDR1 MNHEY, CDR2 SVGAGI. The CDR3 sequence: CASSYAEGQLPTGELFF.